Listed here are 22 T cell receptor beta chains from one sample, sequenced in a study of T cells in Graves' hyperthyroidism and ophthalmopathy. TCR beta CDR3 sequences were amplified from RNA transcripts. The HTBI primer set drove a first-round RT-PCR of the TCR CDR3. In TCRdb, the multiplex PCR reads were re-called with MiXCR into one record per CDR3 protein. This repertoire shows hundreds of thousands of distinct CDR3 sequences, under 15% found once; its top ten account for 3.5% to 4.5%. Sequencing was carried out using blood. The source is a woman aged 40-49 years with Graves' ophthalmopathy.

The chain carries TRBV27 and TRBJ2-7, with a possible D match to TRBD2 (6 bases). V lost 3 bases to trimming and J lost 3 bases, with 15 bases between them. Germline assignment: CDR1 MNHEY and CDR2 SMNVEV (reference sequence). This CDR3 spans 15 amino acids. CDR3 DNA: TGTGCCAGCAGTTTTAAGGCGGGAACAGGCTACGAGCAGTACTTC. This translates into CASSFKAGTGYEQYF.

This clonotype was counted at least ten times. The chain combines TRBV29-1 with TRBJ2-7; perhaps TRBD2 as D (6 bases). Germline assignment: CDR1 SQVTM and CDR2 ANQGSEA. The CDR3 sequence is 13 residues long. V lost 5 bases and J lost 3, with 14 bases in between. The CDR3 DNA follows: TGCAGCGTTCTGACTAGTTCGCGCTACGAGCAGTACTTC. Protein: CSVLTSSRYEQYF.

V and J are TRBV28 and TRBJ2-7; TRBD1 matches at 7 bases. V lost 5 bases and J lost 3; bases outside the gene matches: 10. The CDR3 runs 15 residues. From germline, CDR1 is MDHEN and CDR2 SYDVKM. The CDR3 coding sequence is TGTGCCAGCAGTCTAACAGGGGCTTTAATCTACGAGCAGTACTTC. Translation gives CASSLTGALIYEQYF.

This clonotype was seen more than once but under ten times. This chain joins TRBV12-3 or TRBV12-4 and TRBJ1-1; D is unresolved. This CDR3 is 15 amino acids long. Trimming left V 6 bases short and J 1 base short, with 15 bases between. The DNA for the CDR3 is TGTGCCAGCAGCCCGTGGGGAGGCAAGAACACTGAAGCTTTCTTT. It translates to CASSPWGGKNTEAFF.

This clonotype has more than one count but fewer than ten. Given a much more abundant clone one base away, this may be a read error. V and J are TRBV28 and TRBJ2-5; possibly TRBD1 for D (6 bases). This CDR3 contains 12 residues. CDR1 and CDR2 (germline): MDHEN, SYDVKM. CDR3 coding DNA: TGTGCCACCGACAGGTACCAAGAGACCCAGCACTTC. Its protein is CATDRYQETQHF.

This clonotype was recorded at least ten times. This chain connects TRBV12-3 or TRBV12-4 to TRBJ1-1; TRBD1 aligns across 7 bases. This CDR3 region has 15 residues. After removal of 5 bases from V and 3 bases from J, the junction contained 9 bases not matched to a gene. CDR3 sequence: CASSLRQGGDTEAFF. DNA of the CDR3: TGTGCCAGCAGTCTCAGACAGGGTGGAGACACTGAAGCTTTCTTT.

Ten or more counts support this clonotype. The chain combines TRBV14 with TRBJ2-7; D gene uncertain. V was clipped by 4 bases and J by 6 bases, with 7 bases between them. The germline V gene has CDR1 SGHDN and CDR2 FVKESK. The CDR3 contains 11 residues. The CDR3 spells CASSLGLEQYF. CDR3 nucleotides: TGTGCCAGCAGCCTAGGTCTCGAGCAGTACTTC.

This clonotype has a count of ten or more. This rearrangement joins TRBV19 to TRBJ2-7, with 7 bases fitting TRBD1. Losses at the gene ends were 6 bases for V and 4 bases for J; bases not matched to a gene: 9. The CDR3 has 14 amino acids. Per germline, CDR1 LNHDA and CDR2 SQIVND (reference sequence). CDR3 amino acids: CASRLQGLRYEQYF. The CDR3 DNA reads TGTGCCAGTAGACTACAGGGGCTCAGATACGAGCAGTACTTC.

This clonotype was seen a handful of times. The chain couples TRBV30 to TRBJ2-4, with D maybe TRBD1 (6 bases). The CDR3 is 14 amino acids. CDR1 is GTSNPN and CDR2 is SVGIG in the germline V gene (reference sequence). V was trimmed by 1 base and J by 12 bases, leaving 19 bases between them. CDR3 protein: CAWSDPSRGRTQYF. The CDR3 region has the DNA TGTGCCTGGAGTGACCCATCCAGGGGACGAACTCAGTACTTC.

The sample holds a few counts of this clonotype. Just one base apart from a much larger clone, this may be a read error. The V and J genes are TRBV27 and TRBJ1-5; the match to TRBD1 covers 10 bases. CDR1 is MNHEY and CDR2 is SMNVEV in the germline V gene (reference sequence). Trimming cost V 7 bases and J 0 bases; bases outside gene matches: 6. The CDR3 loop spans 16 amino acids. The CDR3 reads CASKGTGAYSNQPQHF. The CDR3 DNA follows: TGTGCCAGCAAGGGGACAGGGGCCTATAGCAATCAGCCCCAGCATTTT.

This clonotype was detected many times. The V gene is TRBV29-1, the J gene TRBJ2-5; the D call may be TRBD1 or TRBD2 (6 bases each). Germline CDR1 is SQVTM and CDR2 is ANQGSEA. V lost 0 bases and J lost 4, with 24 bases in between. This CDR3 has 18 amino acids. CDR3 loop: CSVEEGGNSPSLVETQYF. CDR3 sequence (DNA): TGCAGCGTTGAAGAAGGGGGGAACAGCCCATCGTTAGTAGAGACCCAGTACTTC.

The gene calls are TRBV5-1 and TRBJ2-7, with a possible D match to TRBD1 (6 bases). Germline CDR1 SGHRS, CDR2 YFSETQ. Trimming shortened V by 9 bases and J by 6 bases, and 19 bases separated the two germline ends. This CDR3 comprises 13 residues. Here the CDR3 DNA reads TGCGCCACTAAGGGGGACGTCTCTGTCGAGCAGTACTTC. This gives the protein CATKGDVSVEQYF.

The sample holds many counts of this clonotype. The chain joins TRBV29-1 to TRBJ2-5; 7 bases agree with TRBD2. The CDR3 runs to 14 residues. Germline V gives CDR1 SQVTM, CDR2 ANQGSEA. Losses at the gene ends were 7 bases for V and 2 bases for J; bases not matched to a gene: 10. CDR3 DNA: TGCAGCGCATTAGCGGGTACGCGTCAAGAGACCCAGTACTTC. Amino acids: CSALAGTRQETQYF.

The chain combines TRBV5-1 with TRBJ2-2; 8 bases are a match to TRBD1. Germline assignment: CDR1 SGHRS and CDR2 YFSETQ. CDR3 size: 13 residues. Trimming took 5 bases from V and 4 from J; bases not matched to a gene: 1. The chain's CDR3 is CASRDRATGELFF. The CDR3, as DNA: TGCGCCAGCAGGGACAGGGCCACCGGGGAGCTGTTTTTT. The full variable domain, with the rest looked up from reference TRBV5-1 and TRBJ2-2, is KAGVTQTPRYLIKTRGQQVTLSCSPISGHRSVSWYQQTPGQGLQFLFEYFSETQRNKGNFPGRFSGRQFSNSRSEMNVSTLELGDSALYLCASRDRATGELFFGEGSRLTVL.

The sample holds many counts of this clonotype. V usage is TRBV12-3 or TRBV12-4 and J usage is TRBJ1-2; TRBD1 matches at 7 bases. V shed 5 bases, J shed 1 base, and the junction held 7 bases outside the gene matches. This CDR3 has 15 amino acids. The CDR3 DNA reads TGTGCCAGCAGTACCGGGACAGAAGTTAACTATGGCTACACCTTC. Translation: CASSTGTEVNYGYTF.

This clonotype was seen a single time. This chain joins TRBV15 and TRBJ1-5, with D hard to call. The V end lost 0 bases, the J end lost 11 bases, and 11 bases lay between the germline ends. This CDR3 has 13 amino acids. CDR1 and CDR2 from the germline V gene are LNHNV and YYDKDF (reference sequence). The CDR3 DNA is TGTGCCACCAGCAGAGAACCATTCGGGACCCAGCATTTT. Its translation: CATSREPFGTQHF.

CDR3 sequence reads: CATNRIGGGYGYTF. As DNA, the CDR3 is TGTGCCACCAACCGGATCGGGGGCGGCTATGGCTACACCTTC. The chain couples TRBV19 to TRBJ1-2; possibly TRBD1 for D (6 bases). V was trimmed by 10 bases and J by 4 bases, leaving 19 bases between them. The CDR3 length is 14 residues. CDR1 and CDR2 (germline): LNHDA, SQIVND (reference sequence).

The chain has TRBV30 and TRBJ1-5; possible D gene TRBD1, 5 bases. The CDR3 contains 15 residues. Germline CDR1 and CDR2: GTSNPN and SVGIG (reference sequence). V was pared by 2 bases and J by 2 bases, with 13 bases between. The CDR3 reads CAWSSRVIGNQPQHF. In DNA form, the CDR3 reads TGTGCCTGGAGTTCCAGGGTGATCGGCAATCAGCCCCAGCATTTT.

In its sample, this clonotype was seen a few times. The V and J genes are TRBV19 and TRBJ1-5; D is unclear. Germline CDR1 is LNHDA and CDR2 is SQIVND (reference sequence). The CDR3 is 15 amino acids. Between the trimmed V and J ends, which lost 2 bases and 4 bases, there was a span of 12 bases. DNA of the CDR3: TGTGCCAGTAGTATACTCCGGTCCGATAATCAGCCCCAGCATTTT. Protein sequence: CASSILRSDNQPQHF.

The chain is built from TRBV30 and TRBJ1-1; 7 positions agree with TRBD1. The ends lost 7 bases at V and 3 bases at J; junction bases unmatched: 11. This CDR3 comprises 14 residues. Per the germline V gene, CDR1 is GTSNPN and CDR2 is SVGIG (reference sequence). CDR3 amino acids: CASTEGAGYTEAFF. CDR3 coding DNA: TGTGCCTCTACCGAGGGGGCGGGGTACACTGAAGCTTTCTTT.

The table lists this clonotype with many counts. The chain has TRBV5-1 and TRBJ2-5; D is unresolved. The germline CDR1 and CDR2 sequences are SGHRS and YFSETQ. The V end lost 1 base, the J end lost 3 bases, and 10 bases lay between the germline ends. The CDR3 is 14 residues long. CDR3 sequence: CASSLWQTKETQYF. CDR3 in DNA: TGCGCCAGCAGCTTGTGGCAGACAAAAGAGACCCAGTACTTC.

The chain uses TRBV19 and TRBJ2-7; TRBD2 agrees at 7 bases. Germline CDR1 is LNHDA and CDR2 is SQIVND (reference sequence). This CDR3 has 16 residues. Trimming took 8 bases from V and 0 from J; bases not matched to a gene: 13. The DNA of the CDR3 is TGTGCCAGTTCACGGGTGGGCGGGAGTAGCTCCTACGAGCAGTACTTC. Translated, it gives CASSRVGGSSSYEQYF.